Presented here are 2 T cell receptor beta chains from one specimen sequenced in a study of neurological immune-mediated disorders. TCRdb passed the 5' RACE reads through MiXCR, listing each CDR3 protein once. Of some 41,000 distinct CDR3 sequences detected, more than 12% appear once; the ten largest clones hold approximately 3.6%. Sequenced sample: CD4+ T cells from blood. The source is a woman aged 55-70 years with HTLV-1-associated myelopathy (HAM/TSP).

This clonotype qualifies as medium-sized (0.01 to 0.1%). V is TRBV20-1 and J is TRBJ1-1, with D possibly being TRBD1 (6 bases). The germline V and J ends were trimmed by 6 bases and 10 bases, with 18 bases remaining between them. Germline-derived CDR1 and CDR2 are DFQATT and SNEGSKA (reference sequence). CDR3 length: 12 residues. The CDR3 bases are TGCAGTGCCCCAATGGCAGGGGCCGGAGCTTTCTTT. Its translation: CSAPMAGAGAFF.

This clonotype was counted ten times or more. The V and J genes are TRBV20-1 and TRBJ2-1; maybe TRBD1 (6 bases). Germline V gene data show CDR1 as DFQATT and CDR2 as SNEGSKA (reference sequence). Trimming shortened V by 6 bases and J by 0 bases, and 12 bases separated the two germline ends. The CDR3 consists of 14 residues. The CDR3 spells CSAEDSSSYNEQFF. CDR3 nucleotides: TGCAGTGCCGAGGACAGCAGCTCCTACAATGAGCAGTTCTTC.